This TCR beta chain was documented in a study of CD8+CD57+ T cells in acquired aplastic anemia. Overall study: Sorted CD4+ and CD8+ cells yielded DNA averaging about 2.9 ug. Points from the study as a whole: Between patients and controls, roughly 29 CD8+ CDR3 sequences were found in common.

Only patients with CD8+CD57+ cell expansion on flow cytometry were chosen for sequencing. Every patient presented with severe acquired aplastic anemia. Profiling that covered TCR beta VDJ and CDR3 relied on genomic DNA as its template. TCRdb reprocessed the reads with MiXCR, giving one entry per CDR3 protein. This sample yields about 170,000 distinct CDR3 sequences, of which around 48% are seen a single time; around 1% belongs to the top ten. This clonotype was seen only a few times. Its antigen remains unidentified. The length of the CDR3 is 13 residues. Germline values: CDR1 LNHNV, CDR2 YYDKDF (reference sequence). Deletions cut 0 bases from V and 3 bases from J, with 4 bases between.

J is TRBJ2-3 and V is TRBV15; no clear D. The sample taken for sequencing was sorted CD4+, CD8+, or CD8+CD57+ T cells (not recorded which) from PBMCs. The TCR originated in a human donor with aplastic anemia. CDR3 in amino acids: CATSRDRTDTQYF. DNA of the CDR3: TGTGCCACCAGCAGAGATCGAACAGATACGCAGTATTTT.